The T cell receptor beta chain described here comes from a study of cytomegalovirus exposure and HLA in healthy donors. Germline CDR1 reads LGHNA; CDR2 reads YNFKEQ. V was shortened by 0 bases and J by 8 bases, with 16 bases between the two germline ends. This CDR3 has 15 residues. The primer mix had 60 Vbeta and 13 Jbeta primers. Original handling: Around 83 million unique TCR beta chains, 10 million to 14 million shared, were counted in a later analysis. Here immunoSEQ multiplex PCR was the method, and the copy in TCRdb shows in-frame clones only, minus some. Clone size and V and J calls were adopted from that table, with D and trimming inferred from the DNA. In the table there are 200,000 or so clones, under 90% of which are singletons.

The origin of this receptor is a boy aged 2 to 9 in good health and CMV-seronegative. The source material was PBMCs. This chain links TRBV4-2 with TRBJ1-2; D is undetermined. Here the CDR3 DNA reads TGTGCCAGCAGCCAAGATCAACTTACACCACAGGGCTACACCTTC. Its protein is CASSQDQLTPQGYTF.